A selection of T cell receptor beta chains follows, all from one sample in a study of control samples from healthy donors and cancer patients. Some clones are missing from TCRdb's copy, which holds only in-frame ones; the method was immunoSEQ multiplex PCR. The table records around 250,000 clones, approximately 80% of them present only once. The specimen was PBMCs. The receptors derive from a woman between 55 and 75 years old with lung cancer. CDR3s leave out the opening cysteine and the closing phenylalanine or tryptophan.

>TRBV7-6|TRBJ2-7
ASSEQPGTLGEQY
>TRBV19|TRBJ2-1
ASSPPGTSGGREQF
>TRBV7-9|TRBJ2-1
ASRWTGGEQF
>TRBV6-6|TRBJ1-2
ASSQQPEINYGYT
>TRBV20-1|TRBJ2-7
SASRAGEGEQY
>TRBV30|TRBJ2-5
AWSVRRRETQY
>TRBV5-1|TRBJ2-6
ASSSDRAGANVLT
>TRBV4-2|TRBJ2-3
ASSQTGLAPDTQY
>TRBV7-6|TRBJ1-1
ASRETGGGTEAF
>TRBV19|TRBJ1-4
ASSNRGRAANEKLF
>TRBV20-1|TRBJ2-7
SASSPGSGSVHEQY
>TRBV6-5|TRBJ2-7
ASSYGGLGSYEQY
>TRBV19|TRBJ2-7
ASRRTDTYEQY
>TRBV19|TRBJ2-3
ASSRAGNMRGDTQY
>TRBV6-2/TRBV6-3|TRBJ1-5
ASSSVPGTNNQPQH
>TRBV5-8|TRBJ2-3
ASSLTGQGFNTQY
>TRBV19|TRBJ2-2
ASSIEPPRESTGELF
>TRBV7-9|TRBJ2-1
ASSRQGQGYSEQF
>TRBV28|TRBJ1-2
AIGTPGQVGAGYT
>TRBV4-1|TRBJ2-6
ASSSGQASAGANVLT
>TRBV7-9|TRBJ1-1
ASSLFSGRNTEAF
>TRBV2|TRBJ2-2
ASSIGGTFRSGELF
>TRBV19|TRBJ2-1
ASKGGGGQKMYNEQF
>TRBV5-1|TRBJ2-7
ASSMQEGHEQY
>TRBV12-3/TRBV12-4|TRBJ1-5
ASRLGNQPQH
>TRBV3-1/TRBV3-2|TRBJ2-3
ASSQSGGTDTQY
>TRBV5-1|TRBJ2-5
ASSLRIPGLTVETQY
>TRBV28|TRBJ2-7
ASSRSPDPPY
>TRBV9|TRBJ2-2
ASSVALAELTGELF
>TRBV5-1|TRBJ1-2
ASSSGTGPRYGYT
>TRBV3-1/TRBV3-2|TRBJ2-5
ASSQGWGLLAGETQY
>TRBV27|TRBJ2-3
ASQGLAGGPATDTQY
>TRBV5-1|TRBJ2-1
ASSSGLAGMYNEQF
>TRBV28|TRBJ2-2
ASSNWDGAVF
>TRBV7-9|TRBJ1-4
ASSSSGPPKFNEKLF
>TRBV18|TRBJ1-2
ASSPREGYT
>TRBV9|TRBJ2-3
ASSVVGRDTDTQY
>TRBV11-2|TRBJ2-5
ASSASRTSGGYQETQY